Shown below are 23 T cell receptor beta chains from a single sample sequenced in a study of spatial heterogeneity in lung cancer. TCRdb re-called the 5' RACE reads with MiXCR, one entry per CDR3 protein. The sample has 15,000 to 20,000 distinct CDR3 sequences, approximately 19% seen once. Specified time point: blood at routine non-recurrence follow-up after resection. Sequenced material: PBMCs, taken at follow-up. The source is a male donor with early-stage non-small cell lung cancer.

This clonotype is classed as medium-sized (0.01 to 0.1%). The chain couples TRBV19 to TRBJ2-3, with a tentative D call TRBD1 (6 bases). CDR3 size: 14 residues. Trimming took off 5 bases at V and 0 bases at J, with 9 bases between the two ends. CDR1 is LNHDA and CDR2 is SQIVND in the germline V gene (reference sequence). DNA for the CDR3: TGTGCCAGTAGTCAGACAGGAAGCACAGATACGCAGTATTTT. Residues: CASSQTGSTDTQYF.

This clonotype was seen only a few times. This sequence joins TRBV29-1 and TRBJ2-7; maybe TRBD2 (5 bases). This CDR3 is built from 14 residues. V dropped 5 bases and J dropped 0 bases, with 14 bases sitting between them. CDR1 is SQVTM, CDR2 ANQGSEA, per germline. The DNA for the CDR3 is TGCAGCGTTCTGATCGACTATCTCTCCTACGAGCAGTACTTC. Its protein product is CSVLIDYLSYEQYF.

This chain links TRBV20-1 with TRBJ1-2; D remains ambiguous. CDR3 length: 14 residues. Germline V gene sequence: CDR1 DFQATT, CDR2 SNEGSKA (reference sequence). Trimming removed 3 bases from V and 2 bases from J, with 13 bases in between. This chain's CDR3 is CSAREGSVNYGYTF. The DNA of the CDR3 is TGCAGTGCTAGGGAGGGCTCCGTAAACTATGGCTACACCTTC.

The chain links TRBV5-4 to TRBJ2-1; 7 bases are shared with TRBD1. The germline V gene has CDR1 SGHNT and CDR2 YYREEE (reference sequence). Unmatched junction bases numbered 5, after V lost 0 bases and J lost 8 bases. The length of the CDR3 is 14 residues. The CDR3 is CASSLEGAGDEQFF. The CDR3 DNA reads TGTGCCAGCAGCTTGGAGGGGGCCGGGGATGAGCAGTTCTTC.

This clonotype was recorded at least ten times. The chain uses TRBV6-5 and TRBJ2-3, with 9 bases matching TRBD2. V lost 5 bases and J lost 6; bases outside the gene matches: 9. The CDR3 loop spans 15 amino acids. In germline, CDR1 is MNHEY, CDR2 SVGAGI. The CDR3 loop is CASSLAGLNRDTQYF. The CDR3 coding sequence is TGTGCCAGCAGTCTAGCGGGGCTTAACCGGGATACGCAGTATTTT.

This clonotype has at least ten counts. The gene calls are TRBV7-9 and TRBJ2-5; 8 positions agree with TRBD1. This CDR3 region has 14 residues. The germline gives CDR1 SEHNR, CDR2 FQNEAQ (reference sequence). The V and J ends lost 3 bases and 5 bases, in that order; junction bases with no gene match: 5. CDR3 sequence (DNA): TGTGCCAGCAGCTTCTCAGGGGGCGGTGAGACCCAGTACTTC. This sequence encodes CASSFSGGGETQYF. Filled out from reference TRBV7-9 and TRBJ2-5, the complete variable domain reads DTGVSQNPRHKITKRGQNVTFRCDPISEHNRLYWYRQTLGQGPEFLTYFQNEAQLEKSRLLSDRFSAERPKGSFSTLEIQRTEQGDSAMYLCASSFSGGGETQYFGPGTRLLVL.

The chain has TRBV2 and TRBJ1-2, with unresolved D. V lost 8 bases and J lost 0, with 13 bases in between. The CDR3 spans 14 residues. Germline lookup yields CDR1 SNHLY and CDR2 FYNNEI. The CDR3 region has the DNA TGTGCCAGCGTAAAGATCGGGGCTAACTATGGCTACACCTTC. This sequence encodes CASVKIGANYGYTF.

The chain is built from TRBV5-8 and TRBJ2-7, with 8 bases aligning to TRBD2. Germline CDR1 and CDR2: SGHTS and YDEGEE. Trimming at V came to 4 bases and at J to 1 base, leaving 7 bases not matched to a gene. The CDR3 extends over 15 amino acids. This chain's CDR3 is CASSRGGHWSYEQYF. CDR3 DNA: TGTGCCAGCAGCCGGGGGGGACATTGGTCCTACGAGCAGTACTTC. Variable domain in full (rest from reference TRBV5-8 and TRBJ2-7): EAGVTQSPTHLIKTRGQQATLRCSPISGHTSVYWYQQALGLGLQFLLWYDEGEERNRGNFPPRFSGRQFPNYSSELNVNALELEDSALYLCASSRGGHWSYEQYFGPGTRLTVT.

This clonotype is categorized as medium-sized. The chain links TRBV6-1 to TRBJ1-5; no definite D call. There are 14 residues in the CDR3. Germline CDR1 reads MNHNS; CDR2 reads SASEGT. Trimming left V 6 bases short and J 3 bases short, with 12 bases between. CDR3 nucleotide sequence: TGTGCCAGCAGCCCCGGACGGAACAATCAGCCCCAGCATTTT. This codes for CASSPGRNNQPQHF.

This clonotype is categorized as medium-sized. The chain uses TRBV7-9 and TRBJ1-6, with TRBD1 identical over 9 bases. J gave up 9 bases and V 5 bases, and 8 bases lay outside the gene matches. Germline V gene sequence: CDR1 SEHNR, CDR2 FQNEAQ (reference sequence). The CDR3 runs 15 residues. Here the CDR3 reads CASSNMGQGSSPLHF. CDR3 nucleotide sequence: TGTGCCAGCAGCAACATGGGACAGGGCTCTTCACCCCTCCACTTT.

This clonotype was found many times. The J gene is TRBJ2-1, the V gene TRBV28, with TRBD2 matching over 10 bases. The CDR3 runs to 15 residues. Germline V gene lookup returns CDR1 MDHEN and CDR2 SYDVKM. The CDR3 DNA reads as TGTCCCCCTCCGGAGGGACTAGCGACCTACAATGAGCAGTTCTTC. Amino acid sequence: CPPPEGLATYNEQFF.

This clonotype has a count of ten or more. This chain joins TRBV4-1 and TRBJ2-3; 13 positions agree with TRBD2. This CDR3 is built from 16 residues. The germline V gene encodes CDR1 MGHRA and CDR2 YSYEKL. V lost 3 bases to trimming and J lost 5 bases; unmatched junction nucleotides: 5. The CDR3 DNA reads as TGCGCCAGCAGCCAGCCACTAGCGGGGGGGATAGATACGCAGTATTTT. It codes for CASSQPLAGGIDTQYF.

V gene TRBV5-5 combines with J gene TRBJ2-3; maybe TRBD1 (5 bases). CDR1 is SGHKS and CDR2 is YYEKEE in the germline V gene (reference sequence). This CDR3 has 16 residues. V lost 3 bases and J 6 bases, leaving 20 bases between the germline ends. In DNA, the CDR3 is TGTGCCAGCAGCTCCGGATACCCAGGGTATGAGGATACGCAGTATTTT. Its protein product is CASSSGYPGYEDTQYF.

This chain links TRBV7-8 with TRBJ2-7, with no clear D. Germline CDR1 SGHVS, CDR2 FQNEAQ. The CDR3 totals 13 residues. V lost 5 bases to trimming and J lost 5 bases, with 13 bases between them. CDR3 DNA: TGTGCCAGCAGCCCCCCTAATGTTAACGAGCAGTACTTC. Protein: CASSPPNVNEQYF.

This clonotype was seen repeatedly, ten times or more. The CDR3 region has the DNA TGTGCCAGCAGCTCTTCAGGACAGGCCCGGACAGATACGCAGTATTTT. Its translation: CASSSSGQARTDTQYF. This chain connects TRBV7-9 to TRBJ2-3, with 7 nucleotides matching TRBD1. Germline assignment: CDR1 SEHNR and CDR2 FQNEAQ (reference sequence). Trimming removed 4 bases from V and 3 bases from J; junction bases left unmatched: 10. The CDR3 totals 16 residues.

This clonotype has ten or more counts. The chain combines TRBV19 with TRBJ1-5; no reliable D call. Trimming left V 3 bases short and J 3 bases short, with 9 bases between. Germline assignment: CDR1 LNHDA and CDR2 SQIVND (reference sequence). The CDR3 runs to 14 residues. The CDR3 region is CASSITRDNQPQHF. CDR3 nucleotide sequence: TGTGCCAGTAGTATTACCCGGGACAATCAGCCCCAGCATTTT.

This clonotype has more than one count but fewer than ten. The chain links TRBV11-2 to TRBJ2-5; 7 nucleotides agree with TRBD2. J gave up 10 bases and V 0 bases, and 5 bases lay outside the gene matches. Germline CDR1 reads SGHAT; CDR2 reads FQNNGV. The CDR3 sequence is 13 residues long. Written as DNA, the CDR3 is TGTGCCAGCAGCTTAGATCCGGGCGGGAGCCAGTACTTC. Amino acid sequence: CASSLDPGGSQYF.

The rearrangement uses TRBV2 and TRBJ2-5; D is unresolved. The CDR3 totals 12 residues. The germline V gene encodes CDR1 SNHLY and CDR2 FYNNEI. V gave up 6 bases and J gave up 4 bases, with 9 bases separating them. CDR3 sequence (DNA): TGTGCCAGCAGCCGGGCCGCAGAGACCCAGTACTTC. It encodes CASSRAAETQYF.

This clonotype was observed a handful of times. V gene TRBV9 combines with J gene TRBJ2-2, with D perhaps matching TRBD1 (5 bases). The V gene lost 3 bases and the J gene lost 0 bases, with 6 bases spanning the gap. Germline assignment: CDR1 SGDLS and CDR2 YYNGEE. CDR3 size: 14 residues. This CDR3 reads CASSGQTNTGELFF. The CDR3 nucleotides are TGTGCCAGCAGCGGACAGACGAACACCGGGGAGCTGTTTTTT.

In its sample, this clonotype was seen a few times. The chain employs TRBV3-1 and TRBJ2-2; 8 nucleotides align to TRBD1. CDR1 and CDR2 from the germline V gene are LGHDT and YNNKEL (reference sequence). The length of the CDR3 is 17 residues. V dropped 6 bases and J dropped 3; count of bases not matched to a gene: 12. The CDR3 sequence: CASSRGPGQGHTGELFF. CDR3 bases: TGTGCCAGCAGTAGGGGGCCTGGACAGGGACACACCGGGGAGCTGTTTTTT.

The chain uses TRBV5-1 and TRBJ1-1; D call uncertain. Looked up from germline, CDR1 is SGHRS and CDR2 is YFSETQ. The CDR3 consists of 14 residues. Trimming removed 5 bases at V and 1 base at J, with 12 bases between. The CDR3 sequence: CASREQIQNTEAFF. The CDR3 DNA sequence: TGCGCCAGCAGGGAACAGATTCAGAACACTGAAGCTTTCTTT.

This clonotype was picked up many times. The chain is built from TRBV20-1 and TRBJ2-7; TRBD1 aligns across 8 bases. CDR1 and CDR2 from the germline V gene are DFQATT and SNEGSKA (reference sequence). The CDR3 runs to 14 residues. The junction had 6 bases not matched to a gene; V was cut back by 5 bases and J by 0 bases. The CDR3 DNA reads TGCAGTGCTGGGAGACAGGGGATCTCCTACGAGCAGTACTTC. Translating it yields CSAGRQGISYEQYF.

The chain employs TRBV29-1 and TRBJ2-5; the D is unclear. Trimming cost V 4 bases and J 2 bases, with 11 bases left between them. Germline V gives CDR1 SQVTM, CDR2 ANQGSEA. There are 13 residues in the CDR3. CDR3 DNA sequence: TGCAGCGTTGTTCACGTTGATCAAGAGACCCAGTACTTC. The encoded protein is CSVVHVDQETQYF.